This T cell receptor beta chain was documented in a study of technical replicates of blood from a handful of donors. V lost 6 bases to trimming and J lost 4 bases, with 7 bases between them. Germline-derived CDR1 and CDR2 are MNHNS and SASEGT. The CDR3 length is 11 residues. This clone was found once. The repertoire was sequenced with immunoSEQ multiplex PCR; TCRdb's copy has only in-frame clones and lacks some. Of about 94,000 clones in the sample, 90% to 97% were seen once. This sequence was found in a human donor in good health. The V call is TRBV6-1, the J call TRBJ2-7, with D maybe TRBD1 (5 bases). Sequencing was performed on T cells isolated from PBMCs. CDR3 sequence reads: CASSGHYEQYF. CDR3 nucleotides: TGTGCCAGCAGCGGACATTACGAGCAGTACTTC.